This TCR beta chain was retrieved from a study of OX40 agonist ivuxolimab in advanced cancers. As for the study more broadly: Ivuxolimab, which targeted the costimulatory receptor OX40 (CD134), was an agonistic, fully human IgG2 monoclonal antibody. Intravenous ivuxolimab was administered to patients every 2 weeks at six dose levels: 0.01, 0.1, 0.3, 1.5, 3 and 10 mg/kg. Of the 52 patients in dose escalation, about 20 had hepatocellular carcinoma, roughly 15 had melanoma, 9 had renal cell carcinoma and 9 had head and neck cancer. The dose-escalation cohort was 82.7% male with a mean age of about 65 years, ranging from 23 to 79. Patients were allowed to have had prior anti-PD-1, anti-PD-L1 or anti-CTLA-4 therapy, and around two fifths of the dose-escalation patients had been treated with checkpoint inhibitors. Partial responses occurred in three dose-escalation patients: two with cutaneous melanoma and one with hepatocellular carcinoma. The point of sequencing TCRbeta in the periphery was to test whether ivuxolimab changed TCR sequence diversity and drove clonal T-cell expansion. The monotherapy dose-escalation portion (N ≈ 55 patients) of the phase I ivuxolimab trial is reported in the paper.

In regard to this clone: Its target antigen remains unknown. It has no much larger one-base neighbor in the sample; base qualities were not kept.

The germline V gene yields SGHVS for CDR1 and FNYEAQ for CDR2. From its cysteine to its phenylalanine, the CDR3 spans 14 amino acids. Just CDR3 DNA is preserved here, 42 bases in frame from base 1. Clipping removes 5 bases from V and 5 bases from J, with 8 as the unmatched junction base count. For sequencing of the TCRbeta CDR3 region, genomic DNA was extracted from the sorted cells. The immunoSEQ Assay was used for sequencing of TCRbeta CDR3 regions. TCRdb took this table from immuneACCESS and kept in-frame rearrangements with V and J called. Such tables lack part of the clones; where checked against another copy, unresolved V genes explain under half of the gap, and the rest is unexplained. The sample includes tens of thousands of clones, with 80% to 90% observed a single time. The ten largest account for approximately 4.4% of the sample. Findings and caveats that apply to the study as a whole: Which antigens the clonally expanded peripheral T cells were specific for was not determined. In the 0.1-3.0 mg/kg groups, partial responders had among the lowest normalized peripheral clonal expansion, particularly in CD8+ T cells. Low levels of normalized T-cell clonal expansion were also seen in some patients who did not respond. After ivuxolimab, more expanded clones were found on average in CD8+ T cells than in CD4+ T cells. Clonal expansion of both CD4+ and CD8+ blood T cells was observed from baseline to week 6 at doses 0.1 to 3.0 mg/kg.

The trial excluded patients who had a history of autoimmune disease or were on systemic immunosuppression. Peripheral blood for TCR sequencing was drawn from every dose cohort at baseline, at cycle 4 day 1 and at cycle 7 day 1. Samples came from an open-label, multicenter, first-in-human phase I dose-escalation trial of ivuxolimab. The trial enrolled adults with locally advanced or metastatic head and neck squamous cell, hepatocellular, melanoma or renal cell carcinoma. Before TCR sequencing, CD4+ T cells and CD8+ T cells from peripheral blood were sorted into separate populations. This TCR came from an adult with an advanced solid tumor such as melanoma, head and neck, liver or kidney cancer. The rearrangement combines TRBV7-6 with TRBJ2-7, and 8 bases in between align with TRBD1. The sample in question was CD4+ or CD8+ T cells sorted from blood, obtained in a trial of the OX40 agonist ivuxolimab. The sequenced DNA: TGTGCCAGCAGCCCAGGGACAGGAACTCACGAGCAGTACTTC. This is translated as CASSPGTGTHEQYF.